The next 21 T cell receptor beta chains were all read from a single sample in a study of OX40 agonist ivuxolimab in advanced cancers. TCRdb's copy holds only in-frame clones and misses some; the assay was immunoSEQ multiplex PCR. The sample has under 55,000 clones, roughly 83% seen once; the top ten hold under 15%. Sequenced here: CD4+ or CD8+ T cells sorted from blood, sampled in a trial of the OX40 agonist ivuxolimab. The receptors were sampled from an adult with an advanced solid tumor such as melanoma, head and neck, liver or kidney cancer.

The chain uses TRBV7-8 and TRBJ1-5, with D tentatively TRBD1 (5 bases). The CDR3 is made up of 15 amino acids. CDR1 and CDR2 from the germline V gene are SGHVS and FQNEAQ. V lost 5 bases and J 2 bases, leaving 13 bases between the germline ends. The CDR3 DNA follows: TGTGCCAGCAGCCCATTAACAGGAGGCAATCAGCCCCAGCATTTT. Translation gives CASSPLTGGNQPQHF.

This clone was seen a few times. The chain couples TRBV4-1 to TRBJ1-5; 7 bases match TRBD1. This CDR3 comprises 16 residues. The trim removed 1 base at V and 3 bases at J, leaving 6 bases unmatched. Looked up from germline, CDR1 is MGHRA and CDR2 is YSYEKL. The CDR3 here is CASSQVKGQNNQPQHF. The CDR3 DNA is TGCGCCAGCAGCCAAGTCAAGGGACAGAACAATCAGCCCCAGCATTTT.

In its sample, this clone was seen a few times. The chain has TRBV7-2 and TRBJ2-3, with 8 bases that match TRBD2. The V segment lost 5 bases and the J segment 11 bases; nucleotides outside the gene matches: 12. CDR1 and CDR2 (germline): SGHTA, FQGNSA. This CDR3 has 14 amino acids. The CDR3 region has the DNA TGTGCCAGCAGCCCTGGACTAGCCGGCTTAGGGCAGTATTTT. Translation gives CASSPGLAGLGQYF.

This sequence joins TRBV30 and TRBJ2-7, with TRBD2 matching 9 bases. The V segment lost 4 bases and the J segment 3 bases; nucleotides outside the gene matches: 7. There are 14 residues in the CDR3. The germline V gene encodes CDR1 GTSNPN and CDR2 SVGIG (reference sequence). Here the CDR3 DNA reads TGTGCCTGGAATTTGGGGACTAGCAGCTACGAGCAGTACTTC. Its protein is CAWNLGTSSYEQYF.

The CDR3 here is CAWSVLGRAGETQYF. The CDR3 DNA sequence: TGTGCCTGGAGTGTACTGGGCAGGGCAGGAGAGACCCAGTACTTC. The chain uses TRBV30 and TRBJ2-7; maybe TRBD1 (5 bases). The end of the DNA aligns better with TRBJ2-5, so the J call may be wrong. From germline, CDR1 is GTSNPN and CDR2 SVGIG (reference sequence). The CDR3 covers 15 residues.

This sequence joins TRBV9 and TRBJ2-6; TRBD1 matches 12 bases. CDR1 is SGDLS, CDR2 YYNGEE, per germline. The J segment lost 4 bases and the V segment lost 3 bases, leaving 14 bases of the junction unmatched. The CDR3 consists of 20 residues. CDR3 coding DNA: TGTGCCAGCAGCGGAATCTCCGGGACAGGGGGCTCGAAAGGGGCCAACGTCCTGACTTTC. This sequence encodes CASSGISGTGGSKGANVLTF.

DNA for the CDR3: TGTGCCAGCAATGGGATGGAGGGGGGCCACAATGAGCAGTTCTTC. Its protein product is CASNGMEGGHNEQFF. J is TRBJ2-1 and V is TRBV2, with D possibly called TRBD1 or TRBD2 (6 bases each). Per germline, CDR1 SNHLY and CDR2 FYNNEI. V lost 7 bases to trimming and J lost 5 bases, with 18 bases between them. The CDR3 is 15 residues long. The full variable domain, its missing parts supplied by reference TRBV2 and TRBJ2-1, is EPEVTQTPSHQVTQMGQEVILRCVPISNHLYFYWYRQILGQKVEFLVSFYNNEISEKSEIFDDQFSVERPDGSNFTLKIRSTKLEDSAMYFCASNGMEGGHNEQFFGPGTRLTVL.

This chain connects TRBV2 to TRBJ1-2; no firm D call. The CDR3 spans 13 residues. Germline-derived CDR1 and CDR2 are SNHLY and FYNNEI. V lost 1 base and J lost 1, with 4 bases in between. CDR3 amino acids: CASSEEGNYGYTF. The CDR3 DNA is TGTGCCAGCAGTGAAGAAGGTAACTATGGCTACACCTTC.

The DNA of the CDR3 is TGTGCCAGCAGCTCAGACGGGGGTACCTACGAGCAGTACGTC. Translating it yields CASSSDGGTYEQYV. The chain employs TRBV7-8 and TRBJ2-7; a weak D match, TRBD2 (6 bases). Germline CDR1 is SGHVS and CDR2 is FQNEAQ. This CDR3 is 14 amino acids long. Trimming took off 4 bases at V and 2 bases at J, with 12 bases between the two ends.

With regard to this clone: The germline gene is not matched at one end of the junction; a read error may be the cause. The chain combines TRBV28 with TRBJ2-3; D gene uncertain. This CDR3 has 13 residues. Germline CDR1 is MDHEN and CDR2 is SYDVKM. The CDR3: CASSLFSRDTQYF. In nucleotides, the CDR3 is TGTGCCAGCAGTTTATTTAGCAGAGATACGCAGTATTTT.

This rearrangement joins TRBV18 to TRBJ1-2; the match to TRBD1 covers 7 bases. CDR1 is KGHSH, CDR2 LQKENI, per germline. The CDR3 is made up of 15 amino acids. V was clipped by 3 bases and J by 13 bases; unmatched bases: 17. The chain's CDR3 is CASSPGPGQRSDGTF. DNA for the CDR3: TGTGCCAGCTCACCCGGACCGGGACAGAGGTCCGACGGCACCTTC.

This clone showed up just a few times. Here the CDR3 DNA reads TGCGCCAGCAGCGTGCAGGGTACGGGCGAGCAGTACGTC. Translating gives CASSVQGTGEQYV. The chain uses TRBV5-1 and TRBJ2-7; the D gene is possibly TRBD1 (5 bases). The CDR3 totals 13 residues. V was trimmed by 4 bases and J by 6 bases, leaving 14 bases between them. CDR1 and CDR2 (germline): SGHRS, YFSETQ.

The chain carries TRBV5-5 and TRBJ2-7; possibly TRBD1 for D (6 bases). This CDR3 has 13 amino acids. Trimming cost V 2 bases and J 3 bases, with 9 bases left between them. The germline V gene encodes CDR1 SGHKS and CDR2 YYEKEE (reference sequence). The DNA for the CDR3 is TGTGCCAGCAGCTTCCGGGACAACTACGAGCAGTACTTC. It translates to CASSFRDNYEQYF.

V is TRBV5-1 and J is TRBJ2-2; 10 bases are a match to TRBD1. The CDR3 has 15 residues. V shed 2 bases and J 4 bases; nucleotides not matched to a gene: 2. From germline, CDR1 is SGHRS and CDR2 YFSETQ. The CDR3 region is CASSLRQGATGELFF. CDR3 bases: TGCGCCAGCAGCTTACGACAGGGGGCCACCGGGGAGCTGTTTTTT.

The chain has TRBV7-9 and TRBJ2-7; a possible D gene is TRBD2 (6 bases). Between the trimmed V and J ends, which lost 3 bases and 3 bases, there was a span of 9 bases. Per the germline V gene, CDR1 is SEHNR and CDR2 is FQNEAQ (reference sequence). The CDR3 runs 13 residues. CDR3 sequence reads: CASSFGTFYEQYF. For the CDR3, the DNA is TGTGCCAGCAGCTTCGGGACTTTCTACGAGCAGTACTTC.

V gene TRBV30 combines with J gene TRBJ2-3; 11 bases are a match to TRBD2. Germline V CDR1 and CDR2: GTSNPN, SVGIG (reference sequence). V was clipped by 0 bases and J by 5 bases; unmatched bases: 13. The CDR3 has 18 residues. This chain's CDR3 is CAWSVLAGAKGILDTQYF. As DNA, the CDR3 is TGTGCCTGGAGTGTACTAGCGGGAGCGAAGGGTATATTAGATACGCAGTATTTT.

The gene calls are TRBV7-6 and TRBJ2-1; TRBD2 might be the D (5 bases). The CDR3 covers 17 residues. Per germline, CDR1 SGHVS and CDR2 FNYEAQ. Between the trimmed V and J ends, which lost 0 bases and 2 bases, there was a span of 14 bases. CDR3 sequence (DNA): TGTGCCAGCAGCTTAGCGTTTTTGGGAGCTACCTACAATGAGCAGTTCTTC. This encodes CASSLAFLGATYNEQFF. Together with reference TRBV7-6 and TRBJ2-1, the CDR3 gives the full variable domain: GAGVSQSPRYKVTKRGQDVALRCDPISGHVSLYWYRQALGQGPEFLTYFNYEAQQDKSGLPNDRFSAERPEGSISTLTIQRTEQRDSAMYRCASSLAFLGATYNEQFFGPGTRLTVL.

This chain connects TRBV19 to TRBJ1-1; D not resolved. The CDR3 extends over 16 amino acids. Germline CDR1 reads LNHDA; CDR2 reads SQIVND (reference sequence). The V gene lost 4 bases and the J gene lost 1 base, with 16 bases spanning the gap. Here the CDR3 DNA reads TGTGCCAGTAGTAGTGGGCCTTCAGAGAGGAACACTGAAGCTTTCTTT. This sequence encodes CASSSGPSERNTEAFF.

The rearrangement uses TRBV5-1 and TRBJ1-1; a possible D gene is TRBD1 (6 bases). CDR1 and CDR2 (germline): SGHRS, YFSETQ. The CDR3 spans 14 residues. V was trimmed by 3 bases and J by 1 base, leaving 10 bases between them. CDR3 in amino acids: CASSWNRANTEAFF. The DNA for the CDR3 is TGCGCCAGCAGCTGGAACAGGGCGAACACTGAAGCTTTCTTT.

The CDR3 loop reads CASSWTGPGNEQFF. In DNA, the CDR3 is TGCGCCAGCAGCTGGACAGGGCCGGGGAATGAGCAGTTCTTC. The chain joins TRBV5-1 to TRBJ2-1, with 8 positions matching TRBD1. The CDR3 totals 14 residues. Germline V CDR1 and CDR2: SGHRS, YFSETQ. Trimming removed 3 bases from V and 7 bases from J; junction bases left unmatched: 6.

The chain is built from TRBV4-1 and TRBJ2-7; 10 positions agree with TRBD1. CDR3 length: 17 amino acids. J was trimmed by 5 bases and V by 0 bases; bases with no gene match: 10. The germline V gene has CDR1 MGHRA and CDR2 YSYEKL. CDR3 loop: CASSQDAVMTGGNEQYF. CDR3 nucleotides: TGCGCCAGCAGCCAAGATGCGGTAATGACAGGGGGCAACGAGCAGTACTTC.